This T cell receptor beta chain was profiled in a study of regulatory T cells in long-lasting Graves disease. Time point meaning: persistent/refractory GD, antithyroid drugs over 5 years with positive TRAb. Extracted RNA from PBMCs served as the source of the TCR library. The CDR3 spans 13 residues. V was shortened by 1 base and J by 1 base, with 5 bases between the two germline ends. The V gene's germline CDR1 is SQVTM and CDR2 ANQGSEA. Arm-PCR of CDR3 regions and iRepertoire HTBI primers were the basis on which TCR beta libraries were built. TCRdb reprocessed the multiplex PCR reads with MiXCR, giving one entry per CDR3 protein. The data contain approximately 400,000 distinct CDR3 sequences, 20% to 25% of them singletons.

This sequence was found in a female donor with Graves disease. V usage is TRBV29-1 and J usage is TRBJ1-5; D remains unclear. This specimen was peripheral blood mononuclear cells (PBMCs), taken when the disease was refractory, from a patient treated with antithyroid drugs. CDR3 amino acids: CSVEVGSNQPQHF. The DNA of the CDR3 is TGCAGCGTTGAAGTGGGAAGCAATCAGCCCCAGCATTTT.